The present TCR beta chain was sequenced within a study of blood T cell repertoires in COVID-19. Across the study: Samples came from the United States, Italy and Spain, spanning acute and convalescent COVID-19.

The CDR3 has 14 amino acids. Germline CDR1 is SGDLS and CDR2 is YYNGEE. V was clipped by 1 base and J by 5 bases, with 9 bases between them. Authors' analysis steps: Reference gene primer amplification gave nucleated cell count estimates. Some clones are missing from TCRdb's copy, which holds only in-frame ones; the method was immunoSEQ multiplex PCR. From that table come the V and J calls and clone size; the DNA was used to work out D and trimming. This table holds about 380,000 clones, roughly 86% found once. The sequencing input was PBMCs or T cells enriched from blood (not recorded which). V and J are TRBV9 and TRBJ1-4; D remains ambiguous. The TCR originated in a man aged 25-40 years who had recovered from COVID-19. CDR3 DNA sequence: TGTGCCAGCAGCGTAAGCGGGAAGAATGAAAAACTGTTTTTT. Translating it yields CASSVSGKNEKLFF.